The 4 T cell receptor beta chains in this list originate from one sample, sequenced in a study of a mutant IDH1 vaccine in newly diagnosed glioma. Their antigen targets remain unknown. The protocol was immunoSEQ multiplex PCR, while the TCRdb copy is restricted to in-frame clones and leaves out a portion. The table includes around 76,000 clones, more than 80% detected once. Time point indicated: week 23, last vaccination. Mutant IDH1 20-mer peptide, at 300 ug, made up each vaccine dose, with topical imiquimod. Sample: PBMCs, taken from a glioma patient whose treatment included an IDH1 peptide vaccine. The receptors originated from a woman aged 45-65 years with glioma.

The chain links TRBV9 to TRBJ1-2; 9 positions agree with TRBD1. The CDR3 length is 17 residues. The V gene end was trimmed by 0 bases and the J gene end by 8 bases; junction bases not matched to a gene: 14. Germline CDR1 reads SGDLS; CDR2 reads YYNGEE. Written as DNA, the CDR3 is TGTGCCAGCAGCGTAGGTGGGGGACAGGGTGTAGGCAACGGCTACACCTTC. The encoded protein is CASSVGGGQGVGNGYTF.

The chain links TRBV5-4 to TRBJ2-4, with TRBD2 matching 9 bases. Germline V gene data show CDR1 as SGHNT and CDR2 as YYREEE (reference sequence). The junction had 3 bases not matched to a gene; V was cut back by 2 bases and J by 6 bases. The CDR3 is 14 amino acids. The CDR3 loop reads CASSLAGGTNIQYF. CDR3 coding DNA: TGTGCCAGCAGCTTAGCGGGAGGCACAAACATTCAGTACTTC.

This sequence joins TRBV6-5 and TRBJ1-6; 8 bases are shared with TRBD1. Germline lookup yields CDR1 MNHEY and CDR2 SVGAGI. With 6 bases clipped from V and 13 bases from J, the junction kept 11 bases outside the gene matches. The CDR3 extends over 14 amino acids. CDR3 amino acids: CASRPGTGVNPLHF. Written as DNA, the CDR3 is TGTGCCAGCAGACCCGGGACAGGCGTGAATCCCCTCCACTTT.

The chain carries TRBV19 and TRBJ2-1; D ambiguous. CDR1 and CDR2 (germline): LNHDA, SQIVND (reference sequence). The CDR3 spans 14 residues. The V gene lost 1 base and the J gene lost 5 bases, with 9 bases spanning the gap. CDR3 nucleotide sequence: TGTGCCAGTAGTATAGCTTCCCCGGACAATGAGCAGTTCTTC. Its translation is CASSIASPDNEQFF.